In its sample, the clone carrying this T cell receptor beta chain is medium-sized. Using immunoSEQ multiplex PCR, the repertoire was profiled, and TCRdb retains in-frame clones only, with some absent. The sample lists some 120,000 clones, approximately 80% occurring once. This specimen comes from a study of radiation and T cells in renal cell carcinoma. The CDR3 covers 14 residues. Looked up from germline, CDR1 is SGHRS and CDR2 is YFSETQ. Trimming removed 4 bases from V and 2 bases from J, with 10 bases in between. This sample's time point: baseline pretreatment blood. Treatment specified: 15 Gy SBRT to primary tumor, nephrectomy 4 weeks later. Clear cell pathology was present in this patient's renal cell carcinoma.

The origin of this receptor is an older woman with renal cell carcinoma. Material: blood, obtained from a patient whose treatment included radiotherapy and nephrectomy. J is TRBJ1-3 and V is TRBV5-1, with a tentative D call TRBD1 (6 bases). The DNA for the CDR3 is TGCGCCAGCAGCAAAGGGGGGCCTGGAAACACCATATATTTT. Translation: CASSKGGPGNTIYF. Full variable domain (rest looked up from reference TRBV5-1 and TRBJ1-3): KAGVTQTPRYLIKTRGQQVTLSCSPISGHRSVSWYQQTPGQGLQFLFEYFSETQRNKGNFPGRFSGRQFSNSRSEMNVSTLELGDSALYLCASSKGGPGNTIYFGEGSWLTVV.